This TCR beta chain was sequenced in a study of CD8 T cells in Susac syndrome. The CDR3 length is 16 residues. The germline gives CDR1 LGHDT, CDR2 YNNKEL (reference sequence). V gave up 2 bases and J gave up 0 bases, with 12 bases separating them. A quantity of 0.5 to 1 ug RNA underwent reverse transcription using random hexamers. TCRdb called the immunoSEQ multiplex PCR reads again in MiXCR, with one record for every CDR3 protein. The sample records about 240,000 distinct CDR3 sequences, 95% to 97% being singletons. Sequenced input: CD4+ T cells from PBMCs. V usage is TRBV3-1 and J usage is TRBJ2-3, with a weak D call TRBD2 (5 bases). The sequence was collected from a human donor with Susac syndrome. The CDR3 loop reads CASSQSGGWSTDTQYF. Written as DNA, the CDR3 is TGTGCCAGCAGCCAATCAGGCGGGTGGAGCACAGATACGCAGTATTTT.